The 31 T cell receptor beta chains in this list originate from one sample, sequenced in a study of control samples from healthy donors and cancer patients (dated by TCRdb to 2019 to 2021). Library prep was done by the immunoSEQ multiplex PCR assay. TCRdb mirrors the immuneACCESS table, restricted to in-frame sequences. Some clones are absent from its copies; in checked studies, under half trace to an unresolved V gene, and the reason for the others is unknown. The sample yields over 90,000 clones; about 90% were counted once. The top ten clones comprise about 2.5% of the sample. Sequenced sample: blood. The source of these receptors is a woman aged 18 to 35 in good health.

The J gene is TRBJ1-1, the V gene TRBV10-1; 9 nucleotides agree with TRBD1. J was trimmed by 2 bases and V by 6 bases; bases with no gene match: 4. Germline loops: CDR1 WNHNN, CDR2 SYGVQD (reference sequence). This CDR3 is built from 14 residues. The CDR3 DNA reads as TGCGCCAGCAGGGGGACAGGGAAAAACACTGAAGCTTTCTTT. The encoded protein is CASRGTGKNTEAFF.

The chain is built from TRBV19 and TRBJ2-2; D is perhaps TRBD1 (5 bases). Germline CDR1 reads LNHDA; CDR2 reads SQIVND (reference sequence). This CDR3 has 12 amino acids. The V end was cut by 6 bases, the J end by 5 bases, with 7 bases between. The CDR3 DNA reads TGTGCCAGTAGCGACAGAACCGGGGAGCTGTTTTTT. Protein: CASSDRTGELFF.

The V and J genes are TRBV10-3 and TRBJ2-5, with 11 positions matching TRBD2. Germline V gives CDR1 ENHRY, CDR2 SYGVKD. The CDR3 runs to 18 residues. With 6 bases clipped from V and 1 base from J, the junction kept 13 bases outside the gene matches. DNA of the CDR3: TGTGCCATCAGGAGGGGGCTAGCGGGGGGCGGAACCCAAGAGACCCAGTACTTC. The encoded protein is CAIRRGLAGGGTQETQYF.

The chain recombines TRBV7-9 with TRBJ1-2; maybe TRBD1 (5 bases). V lost 4 bases to trimming and J lost 8 bases, with 14 bases between them. Germline V lookup: CDR1 SEHNR, CDR2 FQNEAQ (reference sequence). CDR3 length: 13 amino acids. The chain's CDR3 is CASSYRDGTGYTF. In DNA form, the CDR3 reads TGTGCCAGCAGCTACCGGGACGGGACGGGCTACACCTTC.

The chain has TRBV29-1 and TRBJ2-1; D uncertain. Germline V gene lookup returns CDR1 SQVTM and CDR2 ANQGSEA. The CDR3 consists of 10 residues. The ends were cut back, 7 bases at V and 5 bases at J, with 6 bases in the middle. Written as DNA, the CDR3 is TGCAGCGCCGCCCACAATGAGCAGTTCTTC. Translating gives CSAAHNEQFF.

The chain carries TRBV19 and TRBJ2-5; TRBD1 agrees at 7 bases. There are 15 residues in the CDR3. Germline CDR1 LNHDA, CDR2 SQIVND (reference sequence). V trimming: 6 bases; J trimming: 1 base; junction bases outside the gene matches: 8. CDR3 loop: CASRHLDRAQETQYF. Written as DNA, the CDR3 is TGTGCCAGTAGACACCTAGACAGGGCCCAAGAGACCCAGTACTTC.

J is TRBJ2-1 and V is TRBV13; the D gene is possibly TRBD2 (5 bases). The V gene's germline CDR1 is PRHDT and CDR2 FYEKMQ (reference sequence). Trimming removed 3 bases at V and 7 bases at J, with 7 bases between. The CDR3 has 12 residues. The CDR3 sequence: CASSFRGNEQFF. CDR3 DNA sequence: TGTGCCAGCAGCTTCCGGGGAAATGAGCAGTTCTTC.

The rearrangement uses TRBV28 and TRBJ2-7, with D maybe TRBD1 (5 bases). Deletions cut 5 bases from V and 3 bases from J, with 11 bases between. Germline CDR1 MDHEN, CDR2 SYDVKM. The CDR3 consists of 13 residues. The CDR3: CASSRGTNYEQYF. The CDR3 region has the DNA TGTGCCAGCAGTAGGGGCACCAACTACGAGCAGTACTTC.

The chain has TRBV19 and TRBJ1-2; D possibly corresponds to TRBD1 (6 bases). V gave up 6 bases and J gave up 6 bases, with 14 bases separating them. Germline V CDR1 and CDR2: LNHDA, SQIVND (reference sequence). This CDR3 has 13 residues. The CDR3 bases are TGTGCCAGTAGAACCAGGGGTGCGGATGGCTACACCTTC. This encodes CASRTRGADGYTF.

The genes are TRBV5-6 and TRBJ2-2; D perhaps matches TRBD1 (6 bases). Looked up from germline, CDR1 is SGHDT and CDR2 is YYEEEE. This CDR3 has 15 residues. Deletions cut 6 bases from V and 3 bases from J, with 15 bases between. The chain's CDR3 is CASNQEQGDTGELFF. As DNA, the CDR3 is TGTGCCAGCAACCAGGAACAGGGAGACACCGGGGAGCTGTTTTTT.

The gene calls are TRBV11-3 and TRBJ2-5, with 13 bases that match TRBD2. This CDR3 comprises 17 residues. Germline CDR1 SGHNT, CDR2 YENEEA. The ends lost 3 bases at V and 4 bases at J; junction bases unmatched: 8. The CDR3 is CASSLGLAGIGGETQYF. CDR3 sequence (DNA): TGTGCCAGCAGCTTGGGACTAGCGGGGATAGGGGGAGAGACCCAGTACTTC.

The rearrangement links TRBV2 to TRBJ2-3, with 12 positions matching TRBD1. From germline, CDR1 is SNHLY and CDR2 FYNNEI. This CDR3 is 15 amino acids long. The J segment lost 5 bases and the V segment lost 6 bases, leaving 6 bases of the junction unmatched. The CDR3 here is CASRGQGAYRDTQYF. In DNA form, the CDR3 reads TGTGCCAGCAGGGGACAGGGGGCGTACCGAGATACGCAGTATTTT.

The chain combines TRBV3-1 (or the pseudogene TRBV3-2) with TRBJ1-1; D might be TRBD1 (6 bases). The germline V and J ends were trimmed by 4 bases and 1 base, with 10 bases remaining between them. CDR3 length: 14 residues. Germline V gene data show CDR1 as LGHDT and CDR2 as YNNKEL (reference sequence). The CDR3 coding sequence is TGTGCCAGCAGCCCTTCGGGGGCGAACACTGAAGCTTTCTTT. Protein product: CASSPSGANTEAFF.

This clone was counted a single time. At one end the junction does not follow the germline gene, possibly because of a read error. The chain is built from TRBV6-5 and TRBJ2-4; D possibly corresponds to TRBD2 (6 bases). CDR3 length equals 13 residues. Germline loops: CDR1 MNHEY, CDR2 SVGAGI. CDR3: CASSYSPGGVEVF. The DNA of the CDR3 is TGTGCCAGCAGTTACTCGCCTGGAGGGGTAGAGGTCTTC.

The chain couples TRBV5-6 to TRBJ2-2, with D possibly matching TRBD1 (6 bases). The germline gives CDR1 SGHDT, CDR2 YYEEEE. There are 18 residues in the CDR3. Trimming pared 3 bases from V and 5 bases from J, leaving 23 bases between. This CDR3 reads CASSSLNPGERGTGELFF. The CDR3 DNA reads TGTGCCAGCAGCTCCCTCAACCCAGGGGAACGAGGAACCGGGGAGCTGTTTTTT.

The J gene is TRBJ2-7, the V gene TRBV7-9; D remains unclear. The CDR3 is 13 residues long. Germline V CDR1 and CDR2: SEHNR, FQNEAQ (reference sequence). V lost 4 bases, J lost 2 bases, and 9 bases lay in between. The CDR3 sequence is CASSSPLAYEQYF. The CDR3 DNA sequence: TGTGCCAGCAGCTCTCCCCTTGCCTACGAGCAGTACTTC.

V gene TRBV9 combines with J gene TRBJ1-2; 7 nucleotides align to TRBD1. This CDR3 region has 18 residues. V gave up 3 bases and J gave up 3 bases; unmatched junction bases: 17. The germline gives CDR1 SGDLS, CDR2 YYNGEE. CDR3 nucleotide sequence: TGTGCCAGCAGCGCAAACCCGAAAGACAGGGAAGGGGACTATGGCTACACCTTC. Amino acids: CASSANPKDREGDYGYTF.

J is TRBJ2-3 and V is TRBV30, with D unresolved. The CDR3 is made up of 11 amino acids. From germline, CDR1 is GTSNPN and CDR2 SVGIG (reference sequence). The V and J ends lost 3 bases and 1 base respectively, with 2 bases between them. CDR3 sequence: CAWRGTDTQYF. CDR3 DNA: TGTGCCTGGAGAGGCACAGATACGCAGTATTTT.

This clone was recorded once. The chain has TRBV7-3 and TRBJ2-2, with D uncertain. There are 14 residues in the CDR3. The V gene's germline CDR1 is SGHTA and CDR2 FQGTGA. The V end was cut by 2 bases, the J end by 4 bases, with 8 bases between. CDR3 nucleotide sequence: TGTGCCAGCAGCTTACTTTCGGGCACCGGGGAGCTGTTTTTT. Translated: CASSLLSGTGELFF.

This sequence joins TRBV5-1 and TRBJ1-4, with TRBD1 as a possible D gene (6 bases). V was pared by 7 bases and J by 4 bases, with 14 bases between. Germline CDR1 SGHRS, CDR2 YFSETQ. The CDR3 is made up of 14 amino acids. For the CDR3, the DNA is TGCGCCAGCGGACCGGGACACCGTAATGAAAAACTGTTTTTT. Translated: CASGPGHRNEKLFF.

This clone was detected only once. The chain has TRBV19 and TRBJ2-6, with D possibly matching TRBD2 (6 bases). Germline V gene data show CDR1 as LNHDA and CDR2 as SQIVND (reference sequence). V shed 3 bases and J shed 2 bases, with 14 bases lying between them. This CDR3 has 17 amino acids. This CDR3 is CASSILGGMAGANVLTF. The CDR3, as DNA: TGTGCCAGTAGTATTCTGGGGGGTATGGCTGGGGCCAACGTCCTGACTTTC.

The chain combines TRBV7-2 with TRBJ2-1, with 8 positions matching TRBD2. V trimming: 5 bases; J trimming: 2 bases; junction bases outside the gene matches: 11. The CDR3 contains 17 residues. Germline CDR1 and CDR2: SGHTA and FQGNSA. The CDR3 reads CASSLQWRGAAYNEQFF. The DNA for the CDR3 is TGTGCCAGCAGCCTCCAGTGGCGGGGGGCCGCCTACAATGAGCAGTTCTTC.

The gene calls are TRBV7-9 and TRBJ1-5, with D unclear. Germline CDR1 is SEHNR and CDR2 is FQNEAQ (reference sequence). V lost 6 bases and J 4 bases, leaving 10 bases between the germline ends. The length of the CDR3 is 13 residues. The CDR3 protein is CASSSEWNQPQHF. The CDR3 DNA sequence: TGTGCCAGCAGTTCCGAATGGAATCAGCCCCAGCATTTT. Combining the CDR3 with reference TRBV7-9 and TRBJ1-5 gives the whole variable domain DTGVSQNPRHKITKRGQNVTFRCDPISEHNRLYWYRQTLGQGPEFLTYFQNEAQLEKSRLLSDRFSAERPKGSFSTLEIQRTEQGDSAMYLCASSSEWNQPQHFGDGTRLSIL.

The V and J genes are TRBV24-1 and TRBJ1-2; 7 bases match TRBD1. This CDR3 has 14 amino acids. CDR1 and CDR2 from the germline V gene are KGHDR and SFDVKD. V lost 0 bases, J lost 4 bases, and 1 base stayed unmatched. CDR3 in DNA: TGTGCCACCAGTGATTTGGGGACAGCCTATGGCTACACCTTC. As protein: CATSDLGTAYGYTF.

The chain has TRBV7-9 and TRBJ1-1, with unresolved D. Deletions cut 5 bases from V and 4 bases from J, with 14 bases between. CDR1 and CDR2 (germline): SEHNR, FQNEAQ (reference sequence). The length of the CDR3 is 14 residues. The CDR3 reads CASSPMGWGTEAFF. The CDR3 nucleotides read TGTGCCAGCAGCCCCATGGGGTGGGGCACTGAAGCTTTCTTT.

The chain joins TRBV30 to TRBJ1-1, with D unclear. The CDR3 spans 14 residues. Trimming stripped 0 bases from V and 3 bases from J, with 11 bases between. Germline CDR1 and CDR2: GTSNPN and SVGIG (reference sequence). CDR3 DNA: TGTGCCTGGAGTGTGCAGACTGATTACACTGAAGCTTTCTTT. Its protein product is CAWSVQTDYTEAFF.

The chain carries TRBV10-2 and TRBJ2-7, with 9 bases fitting TRBD1. V shed 6 bases and J 1 base; nucleotides not matched to a gene: 7. The germline V gene has CDR1 WSHSY and CDR2 SAAADI. The CDR3 contains 15 residues. CDR3: CASRGDRGRSYEQYF. CDR3 DNA: TGCGCCAGCAGGGGTGACAGGGGGAGGTCCTACGAGCAGTACTTC.

This chain connects TRBV4-3 to TRBJ2-5; D ambiguous. This CDR3 contains 14 residues. Germline assignment: CDR1 LGHNA and CDR2 YSLEER. Trimming took off 1 base at V and 4 bases at J, with 10 bases between the two ends. The CDR3 spells CASSQGLDGETQYF. The DNA for the CDR3 is TGCGCCAGCAGCCAAGGGCTGGACGGAGAGACCCAGTACTTC.

The chain has TRBV4-3 and TRBJ2-7; D not certain. The CDR3 runs to 13 residues. V was trimmed by 1 base and J by 2 bases, leaving 6 bases between them. Germline V CDR1 and CDR2: LGHNA, YSLEER. CDR3 in amino acids: CASSQGITYEQYF. DNA of the CDR3: TGCGCCAGCAGCCAAGGGATAACCTACGAGCAGTACTTC.

The chain employs TRBV5-1 and TRBJ2-7; D uncertain. V was clipped by 5 bases and J by 3 bases, with 15 bases between them. The CDR3 runs to 14 residues. CDR1 and CDR2 (germline): SGHRS, YFSETQ. CDR3 coding DNA: TGCGCCAGCAGAGACCTCGGACGGCACTACGAGCAGTACTTC. Encoded protein: CASRDLGRHYEQYF. The variable domain in full, completed from reference TRBV5-1 and TRBJ2-7, reads KAGVTQTPRYLIKTRGQQVTLSCSPISGHRSVSWYQQTPGQGLQFLFEYFSETQRNKGNFPGRFSGRQFSNSRSEMNVSTLELGDSALYLCASRDLGRHYEQYFGPGTRLTVT.

The chain couples TRBV12-3 or TRBV12-4 to TRBJ1-1; D is uncertain. This CDR3 comprises 11 residues. Trimming stripped 5 bases from V and 11 bases from J, with 12 bases between. CDR3: CASSALAGAFF. The CDR3 coding sequence is TGTGCCAGCAGTGCCCTGGCCGGGGCTTTCTTT.